This T cell receptor beta chain was sequenced during a study of spatial heterogeneity in lung cancer. Study in general: A module score for T cells, taken from matched bulk RNA-seq, correlated strongly with TCR transcript counts in tumor regions.

Losses at the gene ends were 6 bases for V and 6 bases for J; bases not matched to a gene: 5. CDR1 and CDR2 (germline): DFQATT, SNEGSKA (reference sequence). The CDR3 has 11 residues. TCRdb called the 5' RACE reads again in MiXCR, with one record for every CDR3 protein. The sample records thousands of distinct CDR3 sequences, approximately 14% being singletons. Time point in this sample: sample taken at primary tumor resection. Donation came from roughly 72 patients with untreated early-stage non-small cell lung cancer. Study results and caveats: Mutation tallies in tumors tracked expanded intratumoral alpha and beta TCR counts. Nonsynonymous mutation counts, ubiquitous and regional, were tracked by the respective counts of ubiquitous and regional expanded TCRs.

This clonotype has ten or more counts. Its antigen is unknown. This beta chain represents an off-target read in a library built for alpha chains; its size is of limited meaning. This clonotype was obtained from a male donor with early-stage non-small cell lung cancer. V and J are TRBV20-1 and TRBJ2-7, with 7 bases matching TRBD2. Sample: lung tumor tissue, taken at surgery. The CDR3, as DNA: TGCAGTGCCTTGCGGGAGCCCGAGCAGTACTTC. Translating it yields CSALREPEQYF.